This T cell receptor (beta chain) stems from a study of human T cells and chemical hapten exposure. The wider study: Donors were sensitized with 2% DPC on the upper inner arm. All through the approximately 26-week study, the scalp of each patient received diphenylcyclopropenone doses weekly. Study-wide results and limits: Counts of TCRs expanded at PT1 correlated positively with patch test score. Expanded TCRs showed more large CDR3 clusters than pre-sensitization or healthy control sets.

The germline CDR1 and CDR2 sequences are SGDLS and YYNGEE. Unmatched junction bases numbered 8, after V lost 3 bases and J lost 0 bases. This CDR3 is 19 amino acids long. As for time point: pre-sensitization, week 0. The treatment is: therapeutic diphenylcyclopropenone sensitization with weekly scalp DPC. This clonotype showed up many times. No antigen is known for it. TCRdb called the RACE reads again in MiXCR, with one record for every CDR3 protein. The sample has a few hundred thousand distinct CDR3 sequences, roughly 6% seen once. Sequences were derived from whole blood, sampled in connection with sensitization to the hapten diphenylcyclopropenone (DPC). This sequence was found in a woman aged 18-29 years with alopecia areata. Some clones in this sample may be carry-over from other donors' samples. The rearrangement links TRBV9 to TRBJ2-1; 14 bases are shared with TRBD2. The CDR3 loop reads CASSEGTSGGPGSYNEQFF. In nucleotides, the CDR3 is TGTGCCAGCAGCGAGGGGACTAGCGGGGGCCCTGGCTCCTACAATGAGCAGTTCTTC.